This T cell receptor beta chain came from a study of cytomegalovirus exposure and HLA in healthy donors. Background on the study: As released early, the data held around 80 million unique TCRs from HLA-typed donors.

In the case of this clone: Its cognate antigen is unknown.

The PCR employed 60 Vbeta primers together with 13 Jbeta primers. Original analysis: Later analysis identified approximately 80 million unique TCR beta chains, roughly 11 million shared. Method: immunoSEQ multiplex PCR; TCRdb's copy keeps in-frame clones and lacks some. The V and J calls and clone size were taken over from that table, and D and trimming were inferred from the DNA. The sample has about 180,000 clones, 80% seen once. Notes on the study in general: Previously analyzed data showed that most TCR beta V segments were productive at a frequency of about 87% or about 30%.

The germline gives CDR1 ENHRY, CDR2 SYGVKD. The ends lost 5 bases at V and 2 bases at J; junction bases unmatched: 8. The CDR3 is 16 residues long. The sample comprised PBMCs. This receptor was taken from a girl between 5 and 17 years old in good health and CMV-seropositive. The rearrangement links TRBV10-3 to TRBJ2-7; 11 nucleotides agree with TRBD1. CDR3 in amino acids: CAISRGGQGVTYEQYF. The CDR3 region has the DNA TGTGCCATCAGTCGGGGGGGACAGGGGGTAACCTACGAGCAGTACTTC.